This paragraph covers one T cell receptor beta chain sequence. The data originate from a study of blood T cell repertoires in COVID-19. Original handling: Reference gene primer amplification gave estimated nucleated cell counts. The data were produced by immunoSEQ multiplex PCR, yet TCRdb's version contains in-frame clones alone and is incomplete. From that table come the V and J calls and clone size; the DNA was used to work out D and trimming. The data show about 35,000 clones, around 87% seen once. This CDR3 has 18 residues. CDR1 is SGHDT, CDR2 YYEEEE, per germline. Germline trimming cut 2 bases from V and 0 bases from J; bases unmatched to any gene: 11.

The specimen sequenced was peripheral blood. The sequence derives from a human donor in a cohort sampled during active COVID-19. The chain is built from TRBV5-6 and TRBJ1-5, with 7 positions matching TRBD1. Here the CDR3 DNA reads TGTGCCAGCAGCTTCTCTCAGGGACAGCCTTATAGCAATCAGCCCCAGCATTTT. Translation gives CASSFSQGQPYSNQPQHF. The variable domain in full, completed from reference TRBV5-6 and TRBJ1-5, reads DAGVTQSPTHLIKTRGQQVTLRCSPKSGHDTVSWYQQALGQGPQFIFQYYEEEERQRGNFPDRFSGHQFPNYSSELNVNALLLGDSALYLCASSFSQGQPYSNQPQHFGDGTRLSIL.